The 19 T cell receptor beta chains given below trace back to one sample, sequenced in a study of cytomegalovirus exposure and HLA in healthy donors. Amplification used 60 Vbeta primers and 13 Jbeta primers. Method: immunoSEQ multiplex PCR; TCRdb's copy keeps in-frame clones and lacks some. The sample consists of approximately 90,000 clones, around 75% of them appearing once. Sequencing was carried out using PBMCs. The source is a man aged 40-50 years in good health and CMV-seronegative.

The CDR3 region is CASSSQGAGTEAFF. CDR3 DNA sequence: TGCGCCAGCAGCTCTCAGGGGGCAGGTACTGAAGCTTTCTTT. V gene TRBV5-1 combines with J gene TRBJ1-1, with TRBD1 identical over 8 bases. There are 14 residues in the CDR3. Per germline, CDR1 SGHRS and CDR2 YFSETQ. V dropped 3 bases and J dropped 5; count of bases not matched to a gene: 6.

This clone occurred once. The chain recombines TRBV11-1 with TRBJ2-3; 13 bases agree with TRBD2. J lost 2 bases, V lost 7 bases, and 9 bases had no gene match. The CDR3 contains 17 residues. Germline CDR1 and CDR2: SGHAT and FQDESV (reference sequence). The CDR3 nucleotides read TGTGCCAGCACCACCGGGACTAGCGGGGCCTTCACAGATACGCAGTATTTT. Translating it yields CASTTGTSGAFTDTQYF.

The chain links TRBV2 to TRBJ2-1; D gene unclear. The CDR3 is made up of 11 amino acids. CDR1 is SNHLY, CDR2 FYNNEI, per germline. Trimming left V 5 bases short and J 10 bases short, with 9 bases between. CDR3 loop: CASSPLLEQFF. DNA for the CDR3: TGTGCCAGCAGTCCCCTACTGGAGCAGTTCTTC.

The V and J genes are TRBV28 and TRBJ1-1; 7 bases agree with TRBD1. The CDR3 has 14 amino acids. Germline V gene sequence: CDR1 MDHEN, CDR2 SYDVKM. Germline trimming cut 4 bases from V and 0 bases from J; bases unmatched to any gene: 2. The CDR3 spells CASSWDSLNTEAFF. The CDR3 nucleotides read TGTGCCAGCAGTTGGGACAGCTTGAACACTGAAGCTTTCTTT.

The genes are TRBV18 and TRBJ2-3; 11 positions agree with TRBD2. Looked up from germline, CDR1 is KGHSH and CDR2 is LQKENI. The CDR3 is made up of 16 amino acids. J gave up 6 bases and V 5 bases, and 10 bases lay outside the gene matches. CDR3 loop: CASSTTSGVSRDTQYF. The CDR3 DNA is TGTGCCAGCTCAACGACTAGCGGGGTCTCCCGGGATACGCAGTATTTT.

This clone turned up a few times. The chain uses TRBV7-2 and TRBJ2-1; the D gene is possibly TRBD1 (6 bases). The CDR3 extends over 15 amino acids. Germline CDR1 reads SGHTA; CDR2 reads FQGNSA. With 5 bases removed from V and 7 bases from J, the gap between germline ends came to 18 bases. The CDR3 sequence is CASSKPPRGLNEQFF. As DNA, the CDR3 is TGTGCCAGCAGCAAACCCCCCAGGGGTTTGAATGAGCAGTTCTTC.

Worth noting for this clone: One end of the junction fails to match germline, which may point to a read error. The chain couples TRBV7-9 to TRBJ1-4; perhaps TRBD1 as D (6 bases). In germline, CDR1 is SEHNR, CDR2 FQNEAQ (reference sequence). The CDR3 is made up of 17 amino acids. The CDR3 region has the DNA TGTTCCAGCAGCTTTCGACAGGAAGGTAGGTCCAATGAAAAACTGTTTTTT. Its translation is CSSSFRQEGRSNEKLFF.

The genes are TRBV19 and TRBJ2-3, with TRBD2 matching over 12 bases. The CDR3 contains 15 residues. Germline V gene sequence: CDR1 LNHDA, CDR2 SQIVND (reference sequence). V shed 4 bases and J 5 bases; nucleotides not matched to a gene: 4. The CDR3 sequence: CASSRTSGAGDTQYF. CDR3 DNA: TGTGCCAGTAGTAGGACTAGCGGGGCGGGAGATACGCAGTATTTT.

The rearrangement links TRBV9 to TRBJ2-2; maybe TRBD1 (5 bases). Germline CDR1 SGDLS, CDR2 YYNGEE. Trimming cost V 0 bases and J 0 bases, with 9 bases left between them. This CDR3 has 16 amino acids. CDR3 amino acids: CASSVAPGTNTGELFF. DNA of the CDR3: TGTGCCAGCAGCGTAGCCCCAGGGACGAACACCGGGGAGCTGTTTTTT.

This chain connects TRBV10-3 to TRBJ2-3, with D hard to call. With 4 bases removed from V and 5 bases from J, the gap between germline ends came to 10 bases. There are 13 residues in the CDR3. Germline CDR1 reads ENHRY; CDR2 reads SYGVKD. The CDR3 protein is CAISAPEVDTQYF. The CDR3 nucleotides are TGTGCCATCAGTGCCCCAGAGGTAGATACGCAGTATTTT.

The chain is built from TRBV5-7 and TRBJ2-7; weak D call: TRBD2 (6 bases). TRBV5-7 falls under the ORF class, with uncertain function. The V gene lost 1 base and the J gene lost 2 bases, with 10 bases spanning the gap. The CDR3 sequence is 14 residues long. Here the CDR3 reads CASSLSGVTYEQYF. CDR3 coding DNA: TGTGCCAGCAGCTTGTCGGGGGTGACCTACGAGCAGTACTTC.

The rearrangement joins TRBV2 to TRBJ1-6, with D perhaps TRBD1 (6 bases). V lost 7 bases to trimming and J lost 4 bases, with 11 bases between them. Per germline, CDR1 SNHLY and CDR2 FYNNEI. The CDR3 has 14 residues. CDR3 nucleotide sequence: TGTGCCAGCACCATGAGGGGGTATAATTCACCCCTCCACTTT. Its translation is CASTMRGYNSPLHF.

This clone has more than one count but fewer than ten. The chain is built from TRBV7-2 and TRBJ2-3; 9 nucleotides agree with TRBD1. Germline V CDR1 and CDR2: SGHTA, FQGNSA. Trimming at V came to 6 bases and at J to 4 bases, leaving 8 bases not matched to a gene. The CDR3 has 15 amino acids. The CDR3 DNA reads as TGTGCCAGCAGTTCAAACAGGGGGCCTGCAGATACGCAGTATTTT. Its translation is CASSSNRGPADTQYF.

The gene calls are TRBV5-4 and TRBJ2-5; a weak D match, TRBD1 (5 bases). The germline gives CDR1 SGHNT, CDR2 YYREEE (reference sequence). CDR3 size: 14 residues. V lost 3 bases, J lost 5 bases, and 14 bases lay in between. The CDR3 is CASSSSDNWETQYF. CDR3 coding DNA: TGTGCCAGCAGCTCCTCGGACAATTGGGAGACCCAGTACTTC.

The chain uses TRBV4-3 and TRBJ2-7; 10 bases align to TRBD1. The ends lost 0 bases at V and 3 bases at J; junction bases unmatched: 5. CDR1 is LGHNA and CDR2 is YSLEER in the germline V gene. The CDR3 spans 16 residues. CDR3 DNA sequence: TGCGCCAGCAGCCAAGAAGGGACAGGGGCGATCTACGAGCAGTACTTC. Amino acid sequence: CASSQEGTGAIYEQYF.

This chain links TRBV27 with TRBJ1-4; 7 bases match TRBD1. The length of the CDR3 is 15 residues. Germline V CDR1 and CDR2: MNHEY, SMNVEV (reference sequence). Trimming cost V 5 bases and J 5 bases; bases outside gene matches: 8. In DNA form, the CDR3 reads TGTGCCAGCAGTCGAGAGGGACAGCCCAATGAAAAACTGTTTTTT. This encodes CASSREGQPNEKLFF.

The chain carries TRBV7-6 and TRBJ2-7, with 8 bases aligning to TRBD1. The CDR3 loop spans 14 amino acids. Germline assignment: CDR1 SGHVS and CDR2 FNYEAQ. Trimming removed 8 bases from V and 3 bases from J; junction bases left unmatched: 9. The CDR3 sequence: CASSQGTGSYEQYF. CDR3 in DNA: TGTGCCAGCTCCCAAGGGACAGGAAGCTACGAGCAGTACTTC.

This chain connects TRBV2 to TRBJ1-4; the match to TRBD1 covers 8 bases. The CDR3 consists of 15 residues. Germline loops: CDR1 SNHLY, CDR2 FYNNEI. Trimming cost V 6 bases and J 14 bases; bases outside gene matches: 17. The CDR3 region has the DNA TGTGCCAGCAGATCAGACCCAACAATAACAGGGGGGCTGTTTTTT. It yields the protein CASRSDPTITGGLFF.

The chain uses TRBV29-1 and TRBJ1-2; D unresolved. CDR3 size: 13 residues. Germline values: CDR1 SQVTM, CDR2 ANQGSEA. V was clipped by 2 bases and J by 3 bases, with 10 bases between them. CDR3 sequence (DNA): TGCAGCGTTGAACGGGAAGAGGACTATGGCTACACCTTC. This encodes CSVEREEDYGYTF. Combining the CDR3 with reference TRBV29-1 and TRBJ1-2 gives the whole variable domain SAVISQKPSRDICQRGTSLTIQCQVDSQVTMMFWYRQQPGQSLTLIATANQGSEATYESGFVIDKFPISRPNLTFSTLTVSNMSPEDSSIYLCSVEREEDYGYTFGSGTRLTVV.